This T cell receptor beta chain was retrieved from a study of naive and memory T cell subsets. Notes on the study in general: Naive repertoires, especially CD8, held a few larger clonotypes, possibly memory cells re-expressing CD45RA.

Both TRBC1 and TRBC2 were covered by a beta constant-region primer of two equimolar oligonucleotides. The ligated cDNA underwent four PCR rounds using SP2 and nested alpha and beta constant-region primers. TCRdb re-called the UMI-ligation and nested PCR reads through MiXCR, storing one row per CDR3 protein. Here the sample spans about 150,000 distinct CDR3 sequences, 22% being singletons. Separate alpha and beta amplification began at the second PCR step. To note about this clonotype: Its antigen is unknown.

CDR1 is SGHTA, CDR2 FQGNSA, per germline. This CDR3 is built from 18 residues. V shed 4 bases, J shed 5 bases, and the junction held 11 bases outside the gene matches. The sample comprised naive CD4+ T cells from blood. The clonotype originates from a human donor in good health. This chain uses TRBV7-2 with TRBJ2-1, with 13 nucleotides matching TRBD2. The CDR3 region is CASSYRFFGTSGNNEQFF. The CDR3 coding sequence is TGTGCCAGCAGCTACAGGTTTTTTGGGACTAGCGGGAACAATGAGCAGTTCTTC. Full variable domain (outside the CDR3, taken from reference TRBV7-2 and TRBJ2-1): GAGVSQSPSNKVTEKGKDVELRCDPISGHTALYWYRQSLGQGLEFLIYFQGNSAPDKSGLPSDRFSAERTGGSVSTLTIQRTQQEDSAVYLCASSYRFFGTSGNNEQFFGPGTRLTVL.